This paragraph covers one T cell receptor (beta chain) sequence. The source of the sample is a study of blood T cell repertoires in COVID-19. Generated by immunoSEQ multiplex PCR, the TCRdb table keeps only in-frame clones and is missing some. The data hold approximately 90,000 clones, with 89% observed a single time. V trimming: 5 bases; J trimming: 7 bases; junction bases outside the gene matches: 7. Per the germline V gene, CDR1 is PRHDT and CDR2 is FYEKMQ (reference sequence). The CDR3 is made up of 15 amino acids. This TCR derives from a man aged 50 or older with acute or convalescent COVID-19. Sample: peripheral blood. The chain combines TRBV13 with TRBJ1-6, with 8 nucleotides matching TRBD1. The CDR3 loop is CASSLTGAFNSPLHF. As DNA, the CDR3 is TGTGCCAGCAGCCTGACAGGGGCCTTCAATTCACCCCTCCACTTT.